The following is a TCR beta chain sequence with its context. Antigen specificity is unknown. Generated by immunoSEQ multiplex PCR, the TCRdb table keeps only in-frame clones and is missing some. The data hold about 17,000 clones, with around 76% observed a single time. Unexposed donor CD4+ T cells date from about 2011-2018, before the COVID-19 pandemic. After about 10 days of culture, CD4+ T cells were isolated. About 1.9 million PBMCs per well were cultured with 7.5 to 10 IU/ml IL-2. Half the medium was replaced with IL-2 medium on days 3 and 7. The data were taken from a study of CD4 T cells in relation to SARS-CoV-2 and coronaviruses. The wider study: The negative reference was HIV-1 Nef peptide pool or peptide-free culture.

Study-level results: Each donor contributed either pre-pandemic or post-infection samples, not both.

This TCR was recovered from a human donor in good health. The material sequenced was CD4+ T cells from PBMCs, cultured in vitro.

In nucleotides, the CDR3 is TGTGCCAGCAGCCCCAGGACAGATACGCAGTATTTT. Residues: CASSPRTDTQYF. V and J are TRBV6-2 or TRBV6-3 and TRBJ2-3; D gene unclear. Germline V gives CDR1 MNHEY, CDR2 SVGEGT. This CDR3 has 12 amino acids. The V and J ends lost 6 bases and 3 bases respectively, with 7 bases between them.